Below are 19 T cell receptor beta chains sequenced from a single sample in a study of shared clonotypes between healthy human individuals. The assay was immunoSEQ multiplex PCR, and TCRdb's table has in-frame clones only and misses some. The top ten hold approximately 0.38% of the sample, which has 1,400,000 or so clones, just under 99% seen once. The sample taken for sequencing was naive CD4+ T cells sorted from blood. Regarding subset: CD45RA+ positively selected. The receptors stem from a man between 25 and 39 years old in good health.

A word on this clone: Different DNA sequences within this sample yield the same CDR3. The V and J genes are TRBV18 and TRBJ2-7; D gene uncertain. V shed 0 bases and J shed 3 bases, with 6 bases lying between them. From germline, CDR1 is KGHSH and CDR2 LQKENI. The CDR3 consists of 13 residues. DNA for the CDR3: TGTGCCAGCTCACCACCGGCTAGCTACGAGCAGTACTTC. It is translated as CASSPPASYEQYF.

V is TRBV19 and J is TRBJ2-2, with D perhaps TRBD1 (5 bases). V lost 1 base and J lost 2, with 17 bases in between. The CDR3 spans 18 residues. CDR1 and CDR2 from the germline V gene are LNHDA and SQIVND (reference sequence). CDR3 residues: CASSIVLDSFSNTGELFF. For the CDR3, the DNA is TGTGCCAGTAGTATAGTTCTTGACAGCTTCTCAAACACCGGGGAGCTGTTTTTT.

The rearrangement joins TRBV19 to TRBJ1-5, with D hard to call. CDR1 is LNHDA, CDR2 SQIVND, per germline (reference sequence). The V end lost 6 bases, the J end lost 3 bases, and 15 bases lay between the germline ends. The CDR3 is 15 residues long. The CDR3: CASRAFGQNNQPQHF. CDR3 DNA: TGTGCCAGTAGAGCTTTTGGGCAGAACAATCAGCCCCAGCATTTT.

This chain links TRBV30 with TRBJ1-5, with D maybe TRBD1 (6 bases). Trimming removed 3 bases from V and 7 bases from J, with 10 bases in between. This CDR3 contains 12 residues. The germline V gene has CDR1 GTSNPN and CDR2 SVGIG (reference sequence). CDR3 in amino acids: CAWSPGVQPQHF. The CDR3 coding sequence is TGTGCCTGGAGCCCAGGGGTCCAGCCCCAGCATTTT.

The genes are TRBV7-8 and TRBJ2-7; weak D call: TRBD1 (5 bases). Germline assignment: CDR1 SGHVS and CDR2 FQNEAQ. The CDR3 contains 14 residues. V was shortened by 5 bases and J by 2 bases, with 13 bases between the two germline ends. CDR3 residues: CASSLRQLAYEQYF. The CDR3 DNA reads TGTGCCAGCAGCCTCCGACAGCTAGCCTACGAGCAGTACTTC.

V is TRBV29-1 and J is TRBJ2-3; TRBD2 aligns across 7 bases. The germline CDR1 and CDR2 sequences are SQVTM and ANQGSEA. Germline trimming cut 7 bases from V and 4 bases from J; bases unmatched to any gene: 8. This CDR3 comprises 13 residues. The CDR3 loop reads CSAGTNLADTQYF. The DNA of the CDR3 is TGCAGCGCTGGGACTAATCTGGCAGATACGCAGTATTTT.

The chain carries TRBV11-1 and TRBJ2-7; tentatively, D is TRBD1 (6 bases). The V gene lost 5 bases and the J gene lost 6 bases, with 17 bases spanning the gap. The germline V gene has CDR1 SGHAT and CDR2 FQDESV (reference sequence). This CDR3 is built from 14 residues. The CDR3 region is CASSRTPQGREQYF. The CDR3 region has the DNA TGTGCCAGCAGCCGGACACCCCAGGGGCGCGAGCAGTACTTC.

The V and J genes are TRBV6-6 and TRBJ2-3; TRBD2 is a possible D gene (5 bases). This CDR3 spans 14 amino acids. Trimming left V 0 bases short and J 2 bases short, with 6 bases between. The germline CDR1 and CDR2 sequences are MNHNY and SVGAGI (reference sequence). The CDR3 bases are TGTGCCAGCAGTTACTCCGGGGTCACAGATACGCAGTATTTT. Protein product: CASSYSGVTDTQYF.

This rearrangement joins TRBV7-2 to TRBJ2-5; TRBD1 matches at 8 bases. The germline V gene encodes CDR1 SGHTA and CDR2 FQGNSA. J was trimmed by 2 bases and V by 4 bases; bases with no gene match: 12. CDR3 size: 17 residues. In DNA form, the CDR3 reads TGTGCCAGCAGCTCTAGGGAACCGGGACAGGATCAAGAGACCCAGTACTTC. Translated: CASSSREPGQDQETQYF.

The chain is built from TRBV9 and TRBJ2-3; 7 nucleotides agree with TRBD2. Germline V lookup: CDR1 SGDLS, CDR2 YYNGEE. There are 17 residues in the CDR3. V trimming: 2 bases; J trimming: 6 bases; junction bases outside the gene matches: 15. CDR3 in DNA: TGTGCCAGCAGCGTGACGCCCGCGGGAGAAGGTTCGGATACGCAGTATTTT. Protein: CASSVTPAGEGSDTQYF.

The DNA for the CDR3 is TGTGCCAGCAGCTTACTGGCGGCTAGCTCCTACAATGAGCAGTTCTTC. Its translation: CASSLLAASSYNEQFF. The rearrangement uses TRBV7-9 and TRBJ2-1; unclear D gene. V lost 2 bases, J lost 0 bases, and 11 bases lay in between. Per germline, CDR1 SEHNR and CDR2 FQNEAQ (reference sequence). The CDR3 extends over 16 amino acids.

V is TRBV5-4 and J is TRBJ2-5, with D possibly TRBD1 on 5 matching bases. V was shortened by 4 bases and J by 3 bases, with 16 bases between the two germline ends. CDR3 size: 15 residues. Germline V lookup: CDR1 SGHNT, CDR2 YYREEE (reference sequence). For the CDR3, the DNA is TGTGCCAGCAGCCCAGTCTATGGCAGGGAAGAGACCCAGTACTTC. As protein: CASSPVYGREETQYF.

This chain uses TRBV28 with TRBJ2-5, with D tentatively TRBD2 (5 bases). Looked up from germline, CDR1 is MDHEN and CDR2 is SYDVKM. V was trimmed by 2 bases and J by 7 bases, leaving 14 bases between them. The CDR3 has 14 residues. The CDR3 sequence: CASSLGIGIGTQYF. In DNA, the CDR3 is TGTGCCAGCAGTTTAGGAATCGGGATTGGGACCCAGTACTTC. Full variable domain (remainder filled in from reference TRBV28 and TRBJ2-5): DVKVTQSSRYLVKRTGEKVFLECVQDMDHENMFWYRQDPGLGLRLIYFSYDVKMKEKGDIPEGYSVSREKKERFSLILESASTNQTSMYLCASSLGIGIGTQYFGPGTRLLVL.

V gene TRBV5-6 combines with J gene TRBJ2-7; D is unresolved. The V gene lost 2 bases and the J gene lost 2 bases, with 11 bases spanning the gap. Looked up from germline, CDR1 is SGHDT and CDR2 is YYEEEE. This CDR3 is built from 14 residues. The CDR3, as DNA: TGTGCCAGCAGCTTTGGCGCAACTACCTACGAGCAGTACTTC. Translation: CASSFGATTYEQYF.

For the CDR3, the DNA is TGTGCCAGCAGTGGGGGGGGTCAAAACATTCAGTACTTC. It encodes CASSGGGQNIQYF. V gene TRBV6-5 combines with J gene TRBJ2-4, with 7 bases identical to TRBD2. CDR3 length: 13 residues. V lost 5 bases to trimming and J lost 5 bases; unmatched junction nucleotides: 3. The germline gives CDR1 MNHEY, CDR2 SVGAGI.

This clone was detected only once. This sample also contains other DNA sequences that code for the same CDR3. The CDR3 DNA is TGTGCCAGCAGCTTTGGGAGGAACACTGAAGCTTTCTTT. It specifies CASSFGRNTEAFF. The genes are TRBV11-3 and TRBJ1-1, with no clear D. This CDR3 is built from 13 residues. Germline assignment: CDR1 SGHNT and CDR2 YENEEA. V lost 3 bases to trimming and J lost 1 base, with 6 bases between them.

The rearrangement uses TRBV11-2 and TRBJ2-7; D call uncertain. The V end was cut by 1 base, the J end by 4 bases, with 5 bases between. The CDR3 is made up of 12 amino acids. Germline values: CDR1 SGHAT, CDR2 FQNNGV. CDR3 region: CASSLAKYEQYF. The CDR3 nucleotides read TGTGCCAGCAGCTTAGCGAAATACGAGCAGTACTTC.

V usage is TRBV6-1 and J usage is TRBJ2-1; a weak D match, TRBD1 (5 bases). This CDR3 is built from 16 residues. From germline, CDR1 is MNHNS and CDR2 SASEGT. Trimming stripped 4 bases from V and 0 bases from J, with 13 bases between. CDR3 sequence: CASSVTALSSYNEQFF. As DNA, the CDR3 is TGTGCCAGCAGTGTGACAGCCCTTAGCTCCTACAATGAGCAGTTCTTC.

This chain links TRBV5-6 with TRBJ1-5, with 10 bases matching TRBD1. The CDR3 spans 15 residues. Germline loops: CDR1 SGHDT, CDR2 YYEEEE. J was trimmed by 5 bases and V by 4 bases; bases with no gene match: 6. The chain's CDR3 is CASSTGTGAHQPQHF. CDR3 sequence (DNA): TGTGCCAGCAGCACGGGGACAGGGGCCCATCAGCCCCAGCATTTT. Full variable domain (outside the CDR3, taken from reference TRBV5-6 and TRBJ1-5): DAGVTQSPTHLIKTRGQQVTLRCSPKSGHDTVSWYQQALGQGPQFIFQYYEEEERQRGNFPDRFSGHQFPNYSSELNVNALLLGDSALYLCASSTGTGAHQPQHFGDGTRLSIL.